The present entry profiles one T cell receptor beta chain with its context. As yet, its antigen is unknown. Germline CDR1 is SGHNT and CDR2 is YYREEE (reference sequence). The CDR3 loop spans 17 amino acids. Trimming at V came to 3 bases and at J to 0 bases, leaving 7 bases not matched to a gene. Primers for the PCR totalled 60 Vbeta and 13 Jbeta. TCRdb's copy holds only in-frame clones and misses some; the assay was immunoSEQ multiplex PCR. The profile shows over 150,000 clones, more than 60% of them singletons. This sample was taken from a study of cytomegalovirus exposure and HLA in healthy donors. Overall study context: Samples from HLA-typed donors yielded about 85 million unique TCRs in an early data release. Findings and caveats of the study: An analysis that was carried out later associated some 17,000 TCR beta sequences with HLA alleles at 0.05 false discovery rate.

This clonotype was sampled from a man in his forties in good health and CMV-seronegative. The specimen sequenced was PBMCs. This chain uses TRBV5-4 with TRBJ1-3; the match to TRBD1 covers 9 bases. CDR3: CASSSPTGGSSGNTIYF. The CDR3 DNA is TGTGCCAGCAGCTCACCGACAGGGGGATCCTCTGGAAACACCATATATTTT.